This T cell receptor (beta chain) was captured by sequencing in a study of shared clonotypes between healthy human individuals. Sequenced by immunoSEQ multiplex PCR; TCRdb stores in-frame clones only, minus some. The table records about 2.4 million clones, approximately 93% of them present only once. Germline CDR1 reads SEHNR; CDR2 reads FQNEAQ (reference sequence). V was clipped by 1 base and J by 8 bases, with 17 bases between them. The length of the CDR3 is 15 residues. This clonotype originated in a man younger than 35 in good health. Some clones in this sample may be carry-over from other donors' samples. Sequenced: naive CD4+ T cells from PBMCs. Stated subset: CD45RA+ positively selected. The chain couples TRBV7-9 to TRBJ1-2; D remains ambiguous. CDR3 in amino acids: CASSLGGEAGQGYTF. The CDR3 nucleotides are TGTGCCAGCAGCTTAGGAGGAGAGGCCGGGCAAGGCTACACCTTC. Full variable domain (remainder filled in from reference TRBV7-9 and TRBJ1-2): DTGVSQNPRHKITKRGQNVTFRCDPISEHNRLYWYRQTLGQGPEFLTYFQNEAQLEKSRLLSDRFSAERPKGSFSTLEIQRTEQGDSAMYLCASSLGGEAGQGYTFGSGTRLTVV.